This T cell receptor beta chain appears in the sequencing data of a study of blood T cell repertoires in COVID-19. Study-wide context: COVID-19 samples collected from the United States, Italy and Spain covered acute and convalescent phases. T cells, B-cell-depleted T cells, or PBMCs supplied cDNA or gDNA.

Seattle enrolled patients during active infection and tracked them longitudinally. The assay was immunoSEQ multiplex PCR, and TCRdb's table has in-frame clones only and misses some. The sample comprises about 250,000 clones, around nine tenths of which are singletons, and roughly 0.79% rests with the top ten. With 5 bases clipped from V and 7 bases from J, the junction kept 5 bases outside the gene matches. CDR1 SGHVS and CDR2 FNYEAQ come from the germline V gene. The CDR3 spans 13 residues. Source material: peripheral blood. V is TRBV7-6 and J is TRBJ2-1, with TRBD2 matching 7 bases. This receptor was taken from a man aged 25 to 40 with COVID-19, enrolled during active disease. The CDR3 DNA is TGTGCCAGCAGCCCCGGGACTACTAATGAGCAGTTCTTC. Residues: CASSPGTTNEQFF.